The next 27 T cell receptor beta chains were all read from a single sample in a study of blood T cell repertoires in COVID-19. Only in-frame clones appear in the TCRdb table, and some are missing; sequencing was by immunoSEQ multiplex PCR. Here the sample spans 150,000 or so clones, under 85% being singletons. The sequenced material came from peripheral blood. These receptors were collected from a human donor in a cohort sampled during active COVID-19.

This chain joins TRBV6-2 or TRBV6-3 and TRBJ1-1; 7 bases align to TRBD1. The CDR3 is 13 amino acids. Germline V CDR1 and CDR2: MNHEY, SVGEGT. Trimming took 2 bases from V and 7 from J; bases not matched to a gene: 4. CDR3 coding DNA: TGTGCCAGCAGTTACGGAGACAGGGTTGAAGCTTTCTTT. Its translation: CASSYGDRVEAFF.

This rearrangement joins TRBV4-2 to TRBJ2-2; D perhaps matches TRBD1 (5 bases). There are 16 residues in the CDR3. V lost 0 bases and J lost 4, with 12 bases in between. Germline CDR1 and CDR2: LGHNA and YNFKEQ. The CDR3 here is CASSQEGAQITGELFF. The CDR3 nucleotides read TGTGCCAGCAGCCAAGAAGGGGCACAGATCACCGGGGAGCTGTTTTTT.

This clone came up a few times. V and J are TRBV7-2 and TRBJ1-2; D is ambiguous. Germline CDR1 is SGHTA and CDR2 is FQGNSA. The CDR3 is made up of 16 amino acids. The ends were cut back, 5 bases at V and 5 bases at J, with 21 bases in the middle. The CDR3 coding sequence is TGTGCCAGCAGCCGCGCGGGAGGGTCGGAGGTATATGGCTACACCTTC. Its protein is CASSRAGGSEVYGYTF.

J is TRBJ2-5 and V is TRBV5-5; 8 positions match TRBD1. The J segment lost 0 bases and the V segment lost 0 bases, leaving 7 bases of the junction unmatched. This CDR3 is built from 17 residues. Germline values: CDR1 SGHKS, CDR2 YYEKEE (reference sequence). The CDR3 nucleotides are TGTGCCAGCAGCTTGGGAGGGACAGGTGGGAACCAAGAGACCCAGTACTTC. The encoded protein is CASSLGGTGGNQETQYF.

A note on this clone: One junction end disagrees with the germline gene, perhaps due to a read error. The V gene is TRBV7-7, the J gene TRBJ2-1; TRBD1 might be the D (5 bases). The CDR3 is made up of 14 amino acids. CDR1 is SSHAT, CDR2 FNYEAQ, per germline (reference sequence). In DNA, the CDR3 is TGTGCTAGCAGCTTAGGAAGGACAAACAATGAGCAGTTCTTC. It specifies CASSLGRTNNEQFF.

The CDR3 DNA sequence: TGTGCCAGCAGCCAAGACGTTAAAAACAGCCAGTACTTC. The encoded protein is CASSQDVKNSQYF. This chain links TRBV3-1 (or the pseudogene TRBV3-2) with TRBJ2-7; D gene uncertain. The germline V and J ends were trimmed by 0 bases and 10 bases, with 13 bases remaining between them. There are 13 residues in the CDR3. Germline V lookup: CDR1 LGHDT, CDR2 YNNKEL (reference sequence).

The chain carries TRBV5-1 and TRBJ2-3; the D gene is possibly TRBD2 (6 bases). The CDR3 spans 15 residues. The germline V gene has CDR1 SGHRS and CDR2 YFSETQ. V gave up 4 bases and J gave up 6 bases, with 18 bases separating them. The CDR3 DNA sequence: TGCGCCAGCAGCGGAGGGGTCCTCGCCGGGGATACGCAGTATTTT. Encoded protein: CASSGGVLAGDTQYF.

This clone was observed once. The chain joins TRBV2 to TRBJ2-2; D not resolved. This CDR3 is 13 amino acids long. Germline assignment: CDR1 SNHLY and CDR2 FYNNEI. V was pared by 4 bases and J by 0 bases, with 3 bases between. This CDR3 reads CASSASNTGELFF. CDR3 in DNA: TGTGCCAGCAGTGCATCGAACACCGGGGAGCTGTTTTTT.

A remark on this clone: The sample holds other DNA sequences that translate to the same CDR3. DNA for the CDR3: TGTGCCAGCTCACCAGACTTCTACGAGCAGTACTTC. Translated: CASSPDFYEQYF. This chain joins TRBV18 and TRBJ2-7; D is ambiguous. Trimming removed 2 bases from V and 3 bases from J, with 5 bases in between. This CDR3 region has 12 residues. Germline V CDR1 and CDR2: KGHSH, LQKENI. The whole variable domain, remainder taken from reference TRBV18 and TRBJ2-7, is NAGVMQNPRHLVRRRGQEARLRCSPMKGHSHVYWYRQLPEEGLKFMVYLQKENIIDESGMPKERFSAEFPKEGPSILRIQQVVRGDSAAYFCASSPDFYEQYFGPGTRLTVT.

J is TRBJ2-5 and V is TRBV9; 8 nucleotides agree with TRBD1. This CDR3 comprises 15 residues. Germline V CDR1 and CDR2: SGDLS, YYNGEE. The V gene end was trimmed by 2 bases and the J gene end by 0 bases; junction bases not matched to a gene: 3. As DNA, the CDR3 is TGTGCCAGCAGCGTGACAGGGGAAAACCAAGAGACCCAGTACTTC. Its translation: CASSVTGENQETQYF.

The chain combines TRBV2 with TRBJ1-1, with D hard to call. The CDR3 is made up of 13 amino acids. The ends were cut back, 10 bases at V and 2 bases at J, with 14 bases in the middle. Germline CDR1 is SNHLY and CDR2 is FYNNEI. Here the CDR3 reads CATEQTGNTEAFF. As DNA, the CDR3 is TGTGCCACCGAACAGACGGGAAACACTGAAGCTTTCTTT.

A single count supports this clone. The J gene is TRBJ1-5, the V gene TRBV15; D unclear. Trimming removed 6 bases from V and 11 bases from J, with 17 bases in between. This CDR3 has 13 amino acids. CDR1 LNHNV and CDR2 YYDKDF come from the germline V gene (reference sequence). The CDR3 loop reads CATSSKLSGSQHF. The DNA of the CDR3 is TGTGCCACCAGTTCAAAACTAAGTGGGTCCCAGCATTTT.

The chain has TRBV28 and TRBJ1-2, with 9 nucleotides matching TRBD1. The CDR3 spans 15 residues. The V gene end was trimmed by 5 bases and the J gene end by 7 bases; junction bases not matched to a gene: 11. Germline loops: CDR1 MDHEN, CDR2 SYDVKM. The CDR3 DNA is TGTGCCAGCAGTCGGGCCGGGACAGGGATTGGTGGCTACACCTTC. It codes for CASSRAGTGIGGYTF.

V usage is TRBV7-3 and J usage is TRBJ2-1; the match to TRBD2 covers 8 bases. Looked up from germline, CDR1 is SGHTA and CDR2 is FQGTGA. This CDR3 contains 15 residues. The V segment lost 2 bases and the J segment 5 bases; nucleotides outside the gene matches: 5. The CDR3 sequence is CASSLRRGVDNEQFF. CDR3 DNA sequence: TGTGCCAGCAGCTTACGGCGGGGGGTCGACAATGAGCAGTTCTTC.

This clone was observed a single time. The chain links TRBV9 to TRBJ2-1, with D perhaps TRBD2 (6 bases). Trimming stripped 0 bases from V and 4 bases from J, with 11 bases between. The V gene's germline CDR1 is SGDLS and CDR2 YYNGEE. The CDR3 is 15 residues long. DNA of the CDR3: TGTGCCAGCAGCGTAGAAGGCGGGATGTACAATGAGCAGTTCTTC. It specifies CASSVEGGMYNEQFF.

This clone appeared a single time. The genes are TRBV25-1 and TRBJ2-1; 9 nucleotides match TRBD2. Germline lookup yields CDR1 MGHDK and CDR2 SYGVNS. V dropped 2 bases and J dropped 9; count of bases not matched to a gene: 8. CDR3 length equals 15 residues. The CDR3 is CASSEPLAGLSEQFF. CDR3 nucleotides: TGTGCCAGCAGTGAACCCCTAGCGGGGCTCAGTGAGCAGTTCTTC.

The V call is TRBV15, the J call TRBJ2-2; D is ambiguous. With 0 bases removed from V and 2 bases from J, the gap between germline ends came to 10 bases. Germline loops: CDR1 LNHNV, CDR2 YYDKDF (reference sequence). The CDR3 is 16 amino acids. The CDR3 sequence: CATSRDATGNTGELFF. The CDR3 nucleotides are TGTGCCACCAGCAGAGACGCGACGGGTAACACCGGGGAGCTGTTTTTT.

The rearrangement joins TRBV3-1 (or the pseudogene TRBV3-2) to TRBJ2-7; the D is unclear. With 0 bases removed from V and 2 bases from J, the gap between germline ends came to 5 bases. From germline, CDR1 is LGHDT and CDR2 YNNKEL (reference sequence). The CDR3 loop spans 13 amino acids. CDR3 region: CASSQDLTYEQYF. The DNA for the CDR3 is TGTGCCAGCAGCCAAGACTTAACCTACGAGCAGTACTTC.

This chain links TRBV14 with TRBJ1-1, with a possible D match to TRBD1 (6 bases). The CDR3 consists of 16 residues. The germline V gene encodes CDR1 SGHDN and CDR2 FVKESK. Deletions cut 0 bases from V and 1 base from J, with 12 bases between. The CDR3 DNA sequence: TGTGCCAGCAGCCAAGATCGGGGGGGCGCGAACACTGAAGCTTTCTTT. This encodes CASSQDRGGANTEAFF. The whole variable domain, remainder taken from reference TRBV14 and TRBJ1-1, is EAGVTQFPSHSVIEKGQTVTLRCDPISGHDNLYWYRRVMGKEIKFLLHFVKESKQDESGMPNNRFLAERTGGTYSTLKVQPAELEDSGVYFCASSQDRGGANTEAFFGQGTRLTVV.

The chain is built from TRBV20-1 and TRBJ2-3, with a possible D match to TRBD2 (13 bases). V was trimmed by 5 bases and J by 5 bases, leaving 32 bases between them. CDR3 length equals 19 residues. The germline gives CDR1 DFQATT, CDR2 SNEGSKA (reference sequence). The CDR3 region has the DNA TGCAGTGCTCGTGACTTCGGGACTAGCGGGACAGGGGGCGTAGATACGCAGTATTTT. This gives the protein CSARDFGTSGTGGVDTQYF.

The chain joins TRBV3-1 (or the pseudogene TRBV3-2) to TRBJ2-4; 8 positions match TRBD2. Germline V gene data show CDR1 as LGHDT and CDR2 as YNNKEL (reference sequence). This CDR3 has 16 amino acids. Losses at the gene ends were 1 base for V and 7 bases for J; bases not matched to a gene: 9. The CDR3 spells CASSQGPAGEGNIQYF. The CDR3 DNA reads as TGTGCCAGCAGCCAAGGTCCAGCGGGAGAAGGGAACATTCAGTACTTC.

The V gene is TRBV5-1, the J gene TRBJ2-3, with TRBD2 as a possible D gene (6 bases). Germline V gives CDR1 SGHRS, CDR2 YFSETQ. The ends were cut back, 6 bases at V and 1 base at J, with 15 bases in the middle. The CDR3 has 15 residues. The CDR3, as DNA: TGCGCCAGCAACCAAGGGACGGGAGGCACAGATACGCAGTATTTT. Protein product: CASNQGTGGTDTQYF.

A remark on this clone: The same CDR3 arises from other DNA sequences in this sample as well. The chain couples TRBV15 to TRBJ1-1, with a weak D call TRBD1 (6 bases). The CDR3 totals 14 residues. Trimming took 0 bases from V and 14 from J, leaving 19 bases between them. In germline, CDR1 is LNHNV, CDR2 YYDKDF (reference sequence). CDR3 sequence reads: CATSRDGTPRAPFF. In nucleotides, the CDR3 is TGTGCCACCAGCAGAGACGGGACACCCAGGGCGCCCTTCTTT.

CDR3 in amino acids: CASRPTGTSGYNEQFF. The CDR3 DNA follows: TGTGCCAGCAGGCCTACCGGGACTAGCGGCTACAATGAGCAGTTCTTC. V gene TRBV5-6 combines with J gene TRBJ2-1, with 11 bases aligning to TRBD2. The CDR3 totals 16 residues. After removal of 5 bases from V and 3 bases from J, the junction contained 7 bases not matched to a gene. In germline, CDR1 is SGHDT, CDR2 YYEEEE. Full variable domain (rest looked up from reference TRBV5-6 and TRBJ2-1): DAGVTQSPTHLIKTRGQQVTLRCSPKSGHDTVSWYQQALGQGPQFIFQYYEEEERQRGNFPDRFSGHQFPNYSSELNVNALLLGDSALYLCASRPTGTSGYNEQFFGPGTRLTVL.

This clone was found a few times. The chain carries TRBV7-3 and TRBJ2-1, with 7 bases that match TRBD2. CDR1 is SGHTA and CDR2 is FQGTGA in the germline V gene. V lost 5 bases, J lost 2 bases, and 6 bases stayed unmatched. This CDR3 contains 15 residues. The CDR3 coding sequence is TGTGCCAGCAGCACAGTAGCGGGTGCCTACAATGAGCAGTTCTTC. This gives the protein CASSTVAGAYNEQFF. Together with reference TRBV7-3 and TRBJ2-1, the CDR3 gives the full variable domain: GAGVSQTPSNKVTEKGKYVELRCDPISGHTALYWYRQSLGQGPEFLIYFQGTGAADDSGLPNDRFFAVRPEGSVSTLKIQRTERGDSAVYLCASSTVAGAYNEQFFGPGTRLTVL.

CDR3 residues: CATSRDRPVIYEQYF. The CDR3 coding sequence is TGTGCCACCAGCAGAGACAGGCCCGTGATCTACGAGCAGTACTTC. This chain uses TRBV15 with TRBJ2-7; no clear D gene. Germline assignment: CDR1 LNHNV and CDR2 YYDKDF (reference sequence). V was cut by 0 bases and J by 3 bases, with 12 bases left in between. The CDR3 is 15 amino acids.

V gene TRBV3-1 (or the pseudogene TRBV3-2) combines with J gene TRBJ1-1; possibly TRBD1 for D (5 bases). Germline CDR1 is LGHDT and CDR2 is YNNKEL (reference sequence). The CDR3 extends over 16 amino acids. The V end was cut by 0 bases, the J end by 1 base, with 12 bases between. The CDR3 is CASSQEKQVPNTEAFF. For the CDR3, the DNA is TGTGCCAGCAGCCAAGAGAAACAGGTCCCGAACACTGAAGCTTTCTTT.